This TCR beta chain was profiled in a study of blood T cell repertoires in COVID-19. How the authors handled the data: Amplification of reference gene primers provided the estimated nucleated cell counts. TCRdb's table, derived via immunoSEQ multiplex PCR, lists solely in-frame clones and lacks some. The V and J calls and clone size were taken over from that table, and D and trimming were inferred from the DNA. The data hold fewer than 250,000 clones, with about nine tenths observed a single time. With V trimmed by 6 bases and J by 6 bases, 4 bases remained unmatched. Germline CDR1 and CDR2: WSHSY and SAAADI. This CDR3 has 13 amino acids.

J is TRBJ2-7 and V is TRBV10-2, with TRBD1 identical over 11 bases. The receptor was derived from a man under 40 in a cohort exposed to, infected with or recovered from COVID-19 (not recorded which). Sequencing was done on a sample of PBMCs or T cells enriched from blood (not recorded which). CDR3 nucleotide sequence: TGCGCCAGCAGCCTGGGACAGGGGGGCGAGCAGTACTTC. Amino acid sequence: CASSLGQGGEQYF.